Sequencing of this T cell receptor beta chain was carried out in a study of neurological immune-mediated disorders. The time point here: longitudinal time-point 3. TCRdb ran MiXCR on the 5' RACE reads and lists one entry per CDR3 protein. The sample has about 53,000 distinct CDR3 sequences; 8% to 9% are singletons. This clonotype was detected many times. CDR3 length: 15 amino acids. Trimming shortened V by 3 bases and J by 3 bases, and 11 bases separated the two germline ends. Germline V gives CDR1 SGHVS, CDR2 FQNEAQ. Material: PBMCs. The TCR originated in a woman aged 35 to 49 in good health. This chain joins TRBV7-8 and TRBJ1-4; D ambiguous. DNA of the CDR3: TGTGCCAGCAGCTTTTTACCGAATGCTAATGAAAAACTGTTTTTT. Translating gives CASSFLPNANEKLFF. The full variable domain, rest sourced from reference TRBV7-8 and TRBJ1-4, is GAGVSQSPRYKVAKRGQDVALRCDPISGHVSLFWYQQALGQGPEFLTYFQNEAQLDKSGLPSDRFFAERPEGSVSTLKIQRTQQEDSAVYLCASSFLPNANEKLFFGSGTQLSVL.